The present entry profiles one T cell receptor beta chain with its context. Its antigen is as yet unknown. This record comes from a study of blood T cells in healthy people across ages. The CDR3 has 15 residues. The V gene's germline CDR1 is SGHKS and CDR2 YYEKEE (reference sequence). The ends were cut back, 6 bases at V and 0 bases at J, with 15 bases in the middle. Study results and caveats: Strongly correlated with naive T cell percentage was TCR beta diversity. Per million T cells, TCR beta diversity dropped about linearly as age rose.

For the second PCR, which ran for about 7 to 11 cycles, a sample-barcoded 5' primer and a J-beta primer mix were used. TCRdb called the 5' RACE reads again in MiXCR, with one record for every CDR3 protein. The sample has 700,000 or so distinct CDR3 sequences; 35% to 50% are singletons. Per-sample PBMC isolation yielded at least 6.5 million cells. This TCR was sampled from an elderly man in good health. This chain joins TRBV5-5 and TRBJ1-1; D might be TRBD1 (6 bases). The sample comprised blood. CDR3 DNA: TGTGCCAGCAACCTCAGGGGCAACATGAACACTGAAGCTTTCTTT. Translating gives CASNLRGNMNTEAFF.